This T cell receptor beta chain is drawn from a study of blood T cell repertoires in COVID-19. Study at large: The United States, Italy and Spain were the sources of the acute and convalescent COVID-19 samples.

The CDR3 contains 15 residues. Germline CDR1 MNHNS, CDR2 SASEGT. V was pared by 3 bases and J by 3 bases, with 14 bases between. Sequencing was performed with immunoSEQ multiplex PCR; in TCRdb, only in-frame clones are kept and a portion is missing. The data contain a few hundred thousand clones, less than 90% of them singletons. Study members were between 18 and 89 years old and lived in about two dozen US regions. Clinical histories supplied by participants themselves formed the basis of cohort assignment. This sequence was found in a woman aged 55-69 years who had recovered from COVID-19. The sample was PBMCs or T cells enriched from blood (not recorded which). The chain couples TRBV6-1 to TRBJ2-5; perhaps TRBD1 as D (6 bases). The CDR3 nucleotides read TGTGCCAGCAGTGATCCGAGGGGGTTGGAAGAGACCCAGTACTTC. Protein: CASSDPRGLEETQYF.